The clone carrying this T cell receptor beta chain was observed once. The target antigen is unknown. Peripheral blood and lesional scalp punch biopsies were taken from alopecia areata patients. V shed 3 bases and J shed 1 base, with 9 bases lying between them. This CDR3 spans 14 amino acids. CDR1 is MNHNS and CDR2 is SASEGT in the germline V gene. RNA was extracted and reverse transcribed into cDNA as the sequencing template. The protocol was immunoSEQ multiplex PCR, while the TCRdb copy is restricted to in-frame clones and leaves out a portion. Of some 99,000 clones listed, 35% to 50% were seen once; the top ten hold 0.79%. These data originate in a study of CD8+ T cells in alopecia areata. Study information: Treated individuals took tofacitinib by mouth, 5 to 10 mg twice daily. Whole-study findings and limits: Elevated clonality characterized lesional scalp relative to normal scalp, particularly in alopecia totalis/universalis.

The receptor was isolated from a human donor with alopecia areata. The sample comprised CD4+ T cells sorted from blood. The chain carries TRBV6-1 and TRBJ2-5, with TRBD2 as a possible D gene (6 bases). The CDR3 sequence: CASSEVGGQETQYF. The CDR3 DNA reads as TGTGCCAGCAGTGAGGTCGGGGGCCAAGAGACCCAGTACTTC.